Sequencing of this TCR beta chain was carried out in a study of blood T cells in healthy people across ages. The CDR3 is 13 residues long. Per the germline V gene, CDR1 is LGHNA and CDR2 is YSLEER. Deletions cut 0 bases from V and 4 bases from J, with 5 bases between. Every donor provided approximately 10 milliliters of peripheral blood. Together with a sample-barcoded 5' primer, a J-beta primer mix was included in a second PCR lasting roughly 7 to 11 cycles. TCRdb re-called the 5' RACE reads through MiXCR, storing one row per CDR3 protein. The sample holds hundreds of thousands of distinct CDR3 sequences, roughly 21% seen once.

Input material: blood. The genes are TRBV4-3 and TRBJ2-3, with unresolved D. The origin of this receptor is a man in his 70s in good health. The CDR3 sequence: CASSQERPDTQYF. CDR3 in DNA: TGCGCCAGCAGCCAAGAGAGGCCAGATACGCAGTATTTT.